The entry that follows covers one T cell receptor beta chain sequence. This receptor's antigen is unknown. No clone much larger than this one lies a single base away; base qualities are absent. A second Seattle source provided samples from volunteer blood donors who had recovered from COVID-19. Each collaborating institution followed its own protocols to collect whole blood in K2EDTA tubes. For TCRbeta analysis, collaborators shipped samples as frozen whole blood, isolated PBMCs, or DNA extracted from either of those sample types. The immunoSEQ Assay, a bias-controlled multiplex PCR, was used to amplify TCRbeta CDR3 regions from genomic DNA. For the original study's pipeline: The number of nucleated cells in each sample was estimated from the amplification of reference gene primers within the assay. To quantify the absolute abundance of each unique TCRbeta CDR3 rearrangement, sequence reads were collapsed and filtered. For each sample, productive Simpson clonality was calculated as the square root of Simpson's diversity index across productive rearrangements. As stored in TCRdb, this immuneACCESS dataset retains in-frame rearrangements with V and J assigned. A fraction of the clones does not appear; measured against another copy, unresolved V genes explain less than half of the discrepancy, and the remainder lacks a known reason. That table supplies the V and J calls and clone size; D and trimming were determined from the DNA. This sample lists around 150,000 clones; around four fifths were detected once. Roughly 9.8% of the sample is held by the ten biggest clonotypes.

The sample comes from a study of blood T cell repertoires in COVID-19 (dated by TCRdb to the early 2020s). For context, the study as a whole: Collaborator samples came from the United States, Italy and Spain and covered acute and convalescent phases of COVID-19. The material from the prospective study consisted of cDNA or gDNA derived from T cells, B-cell-depleted T cells, or PBMCs. Deeply sampled blood TCRbeta repertoires from subjects exposed to, actively infected with, or recovered from COVID-19 were included in the dataset. The repertoires were made available in a free public database intended to serve as a resource for research on the immune response to SARS-CoV-2. Samples were obtained from the ongoing ImmuneRACE study (first 160 participants) and from 1,200 or so subjects provided by 6 global collaborators. Sample metadata almost always included a de-identified subject ID, COVID-19 status, age in years and sex. Where available, HLA class I and class II types were taken from metadata supplied by the sample provider and were not determined by assay-based typing.

Results and caveats for the whole study, not just this receptor: The quantity of clinical and demographic metadata differed by source and by participant and was supplied without curation.

Material: peripheral blood. The receptor was isolated from a man aged 60 to 69 who had recovered from COVID-19.

Read as DNA, the sequence is TGTGCCAGCTCCCCCGCGGGGGACAGGGTGAATTCACCCCTCCACTTT. Protein translation: CASSPAGDRVNSPLHF. The rearrangement joined TRBV28 to TRBJ1-6; a stretch of 9 junction bases matches TRBD1. From its cysteine to its phenylalanine, the CDR3 spans 16 amino acids. Just the 48-base CDR3 DNA is kept, in frame starting at base 1. Based on the germline V gene, the CDR1 and CDR2 sequences are MDHEN and SYDVKM. Compared with germline, V lacks 8 bases and J lacks 7 bases; bases without a gene match: 12.